This TCR beta chain was recovered during a study of cytomegalovirus exposure and HLA in healthy donors. Whole-study findings and limits: Later findings reportedly placed an Asian-associated ancestry cluster below the roughly 690-donor mean for N-insertions. Most TCR sequences were seen very rarely across donors, but some public TCRs occurred in many.

Details on this clone: As yet, its antigen is unknown.

The CDR3 is 19 amino acids. CDR1 is SGDLS and CDR2 is YYNGEE in the germline V gene. V was clipped by 2 bases and J by 0 bases; unmatched bases: 13. The PCR ran on 60 Vbeta and 13 Jbeta primers. The data were produced by immunoSEQ multiplex PCR, yet TCRdb's version contains in-frame clones alone and is incomplete. Among approximately 140,000 clones, 73% were seen once, and the ten largest hold around 1.2%. This TCR was sampled from a woman in her forties in good health and CMV-seronegative. This chain links TRBV9 with TRBJ1-3; 8 bases line up with TRBD1. Material for sequencing was PBMCs. CDR3 sequence: CASSVGRPGQDFSGNTIYF. CDR3 nucleotides: TGTGCCAGCAGCGTGGGGAGACCGGGACAGGATTTCTCTGGAAACACCATATATTTT. Full variable domain (remainder filled in from reference TRBV9 and TRBJ1-3): DSGVTQTPKHLITATGQRVTLRCSPRSGDLSVYWYQQSLDQGLQFLIQYYNGEERAKGNILERFSAQQFPDLHSELNLSSLELGDSALYFCASSVGRPGQDFSGNTIYFGEGSWLTVV.